The 15 T cell receptor beta chains presented below share a single source sample, sequenced in a study of blood T cell repertoires in COVID-19. The assay was immunoSEQ multiplex PCR, and TCRdb's table has in-frame clones only and misses some. Among about 190,000 clones, around 84% were seen once, and the ten largest hold approximately 3%. Sequences were obtained from PBMCs or T cells enriched from blood (not recorded which). The receptors stem from a woman in her 30s who had recovered from COVID-19.

The chain carries TRBV10-1 and TRBJ2-1; 7 bases align to TRBD2. From germline, CDR1 is WNHNN and CDR2 SYGVQD (reference sequence). This CDR3 comprises 14 residues. The trim removed 6 bases at V and 2 bases at J, leaving 4 bases unmatched. CDR3 residues: CASRSSGAYNEQFF. CDR3 nucleotide sequence: TGCGCCAGCAGATCCAGCGGGGCCTACAATGAGCAGTTCTTC.

CDR3 in amino acids: CASSFGRGGNTDEQFF. The CDR3 bases are TGCGCCAGCAGCTTCGGCCGGGGGGGCAACACGGATGAGCAGTTCTTC. The chain combines TRBV5-1 with TRBJ2-1; 8 nucleotides match TRBD2. The CDR3 runs 16 residues. CDR1 and CDR2 from the germline V gene are SGHRS and YFSETQ. The junction had 12 bases not matched to a gene; V was cut back by 2 bases and J by 8 bases.

This chain uses TRBV18 with TRBJ2-5, with 7 bases matching TRBD2. V trimming: 3 bases; J trimming: 4 bases; junction bases outside the gene matches: 5. This CDR3 region has 14 residues. CDR1 and CDR2 (germline): KGHSH, LQKENI. The CDR3 DNA sequence: TGTGCCAGCTCACCCATTCCGGGAGGAGAGACCCAGTACTTC. It yields the protein CASSPIPGGETQYF. The whole variable domain, remainder taken from reference TRBV18 and TRBJ2-5, is NAGVMQNPRHLVRRRGQEARLRCSPMKGHSHVYWYRQLPEEGLKFMVYLQKENIIDESGMPKERFSAEFPKEGPSILRIQQVVRGDSAAYFCASSPIPGGETQYFGPGTRLLVL.

The chain joins TRBV12-3 or TRBV12-4 to TRBJ2-7, with unresolved D. The germline V and J ends were trimmed by 1 base and 7 bases, with 5 bases remaining between them. This CDR3 has 11 amino acids. CDR3 protein: CASSLEREQYF. CDR3 sequence (DNA): TGTGCCAGCAGTTTAGAGAGGGAGCAGTACTTC.

The rearrangement joins TRBV19 to TRBJ1-5, with 7 positions matching TRBD1. Germline V gene sequence: CDR1 LNHDA, CDR2 SQIVND (reference sequence). The CDR3 contains 14 residues. V gave up 3 bases and J gave up 5 bases; unmatched junction bases: 4. The CDR3 sequence is CASSIDRDDQPQHF. The CDR3 DNA reads as TGTGCCAGTAGTATTGACAGGGACGATCAGCCCCAGCATTTT.

The sample holds one count of this clone. The V gene is TRBV19, the J gene TRBJ1-6, with TRBD1 matching 9 bases. The germline V gene has CDR1 LNHDA and CDR2 SQIVND (reference sequence). The CDR3 is 15 residues long. Losses at the gene ends were 5 bases for V and 11 bases for J; bases not matched to a gene: 10. The CDR3, as DNA: TGTGCCAGTAGTCTCCAACAGGGGGCTGGGACACCCCTCCACTTT. It specifies CASSLQQGAGTPLHF.

This chain links TRBV19 with TRBJ1-2, with 7 bases fitting TRBD1. This CDR3 has 15 amino acids. Trimming removed 8 bases from V and 5 bases from J; junction bases left unmatched: 14. Germline-derived CDR1 and CDR2 are LNHDA and SQIVND (reference sequence). For the CDR3, the DNA is TGTGCCAGTGGAACACGAGGGGGCGAGGTTTATGGCTACACCTTC. Translated, it gives CASGTRGGEVYGYTF.

The chain carries TRBV19 and TRBJ1-1, with unresolved D. CDR3 length: 11 amino acids. Germline CDR1 reads LNHDA; CDR2 reads SQIVND (reference sequence). V shed 8 bases and J shed 4 bases, with 8 bases lying between them. Here the CDR3 reads CASLYSTEAFF. The CDR3 nucleotides read TGTGCCAGTTTGTATAGCACTGAAGCTTTCTTT.

The chain couples TRBV28 to TRBJ1-4, with 7 bases that match TRBD1. J lost 14 bases, V lost 5 bases, and 8 bases had no gene match. This CDR3 region has 12 residues. In germline, CDR1 is MDHEN, CDR2 SYDVKM. The CDR3 DNA is TGTGCCAGCAGTGACAGGGTCTTTTCCCTGTTTTTT. Translating gives CASSDRVFSLFF.

This clone was found many times. This chain links TRBV6-5 with TRBJ1-2; perhaps TRBD1 as D (6 bases). The V gene lost 8 bases and the J gene lost 6 bases, with 16 bases spanning the gap. Germline CDR1 reads MNHEY; CDR2 reads SVGAGI. This CDR3 is 13 amino acids long. CDR3 region: CASQGTMADGYTF. The CDR3 DNA reads as TGTGCCAGCCAAGGGACAATGGCGGATGGCTACACCTTC.

This clone has more than one count but fewer than ten. The chain has TRBV30 and TRBJ2-2; tentatively, D is TRBD1 (6 bases). Germline values: CDR1 GTSNPN, CDR2 SVGIG (reference sequence). The CDR3 length is 15 residues. Trimming took 0 bases from V and 4 from J, leaving 12 bases between them. CDR3 protein: CAWSVTGWGTGELFF. Written as DNA, the CDR3 is TGTGCCTGGAGTGTAACAGGGTGGGGCACCGGGGAGCTGTTTTTT.

This chain joins TRBV2 and TRBJ1-6; D ambiguous. Trimming removed 6 bases from V and 4 bases from J, with 10 bases in between. The CDR3 spans 14 residues. Germline CDR1 reads SNHLY; CDR2 reads FYNNEI. CDR3 bases: TGTGCCAGCAGCGTTCTCGGGTATAATTCACCCCTCCACTTT. Its protein is CASSVLGYNSPLHF.

This clone came up a few times. The chain recombines TRBV28 with TRBJ1-5; 10 bases match TRBD1. Per germline, CDR1 MDHEN and CDR2 SYDVKM. V was pared by 1 base and J by 5 bases, with 8 bases of the junction left unmatched. This CDR3 spans 17 amino acids. In DNA form, the CDR3 reads TGTGCCAGCAGTTTATCTCCCCCGGGACAGGGGTATCAGCCCCAGCATTTT. This encodes CASSLSPPGQGYQPQHF.

The J gene is TRBJ2-1, the V gene TRBV5-1; 7 nucleotides match TRBD1. V shed 0 bases, J shed 8 bases, and the junction held 5 bases outside the gene matches. This CDR3 is built from 14 residues. CDR1 and CDR2 (germline): SGHRS, YFSETQ. The CDR3 sequence: CASSLGTGPHEQFF. The CDR3 DNA reads TGCGCCAGCAGCTTGGGGACAGGCCCCCATGAGCAGTTCTTC.

The chain employs TRBV19 and TRBJ1-4, with a weak D call TRBD1 (6 bases). Trimming cost V 3 bases and J 0 bases, with 14 bases left between them. The V gene's germline CDR1 is LNHDA and CDR2 SQIVND (reference sequence). The CDR3 loop spans 17 amino acids. The CDR3 nucleotides are TGTGCCAGTAGTATTCGTCCCGACAGGACAACTAATGAAAAACTGTTTTTT. This translates into CASSIRPDRTTNEKLFF.